Listed below are T cell receptor beta chains from one sample, sequenced in a study of T cells in localized non-small cell lung cancer. The method was immunoSEQ multiplex PCR; TCRdb's version includes in-frame clones alone and lacks a portion of them. The profile shows 30,000 to 35,000 clones, 85% to 90% of them singletons. The sequencing used peripheral blood, collected before any cancer treatment. The receptor set was obtained from a woman aged 35-75 years with stage I lung adenocarcinoma. Each CDR3 is given with its conserved first and last residue. A D gene is named only where the DNA matches it firmly.

CDR3aa	d_gene	v_gene	j_gene
CASSEWNTGELFF	NA	TRBV6-1	TRBJ2-2
CASSLRGVNTEAFF	NA	TRBV10-2	TRBJ1-1
CASRWTGEETQYF	TRBD1	TRBV5-6	TRBJ2-5
CASSLAPGQGTYEQYF	TRBD1	TRBV5-1	TRBJ2-7
CASSSYSTDTQYF	NA	TRBV27	TRBJ2-3
CSGGGQATEAFF	TRBD1	TRBV29-1	TRBJ1-1
CASSLQGSEAFF	NA	TRBV7-9	TRBJ1-1
CASSERRGGEQFF	NA	TRBV2	TRBJ2-1
CASGPQAGTNEKLFF	NA	TRBV12-5	TRBJ1-4
CASSGLNEQYF	NA	TRBV7-6	TRBJ2-7
CASGLARGGWADTQYF	TRBD2	TRBV12-5	TRBJ2-3
CASSFSSGGAYEQYF	TRBD2	TRBV5-1	TRBJ2-7
CASSFVGAQGNTIYF	NA	TRBV7-8	TRBJ1-3
CASSLGPLDGSNQPQHF	NA	TRBV5-1	TRBJ1-5
CASSLVGGALQETQYF	TRBD2	TRBV11-2	TRBJ2-5
CASSRLAGVSSTDTQYF	TRBD2	TRBV4-2	TRBJ2-3
CASSHRDQPQHF	NA	TRBV7-9	TRBJ1-5
CASSYSGQVSTDTQYF	TRBD1	TRBV6-6	TRBJ2-3
CASSSGQISNEQYF	TRBD1	TRBV5-1	TRBJ2-7
CASSELAVAKNIQYF	NA	TRBV6-1	TRBJ2-4
CASSLTGQAYNEQFF	NA	TRBV7-3	TRBJ2-1
CASRSGQSTDTQYF	NA	TRBV5-1	TRBJ2-3
CASSLAPRQETQYF	NA	TRBV11-1	TRBJ2-5
CATYTDSANTGELFF	NA	TRBV19	TRBJ2-2
CASSSSQGVTEAFF	NA	TRBV7-8	TRBJ1-1
CASSWGDGYTF	NA	TRBV7-9	TRBJ1-2
CASSVDWGQDDYGYTF	NA	TRBV9	TRBJ1-2
CASSRGLGGYTF	NA	TRBV2	TRBJ1-2
CASSLDIPPGYEQYF	NA	TRBV11-2	TRBJ2-7
CASSVRSYQETQYF	NA	TRBV9	TRBJ2-5
CASNTGGHTGELFF	TRBD1	TRBV19	TRBJ2-2
CASSAQTLAGSTDTQYF	NA	TRBV9	TRBJ2-3
CASSFYLRDGSKETQYF	NA	TRBV7-8	TRBJ2-5
CASSLDRGYEQYF	TRBD1	TRBV7-6	TRBJ2-7
CASSQDAYSVTTNEKLFF	NA	TRBV14	TRBJ1-4
CASSYSAGVNEKLFF	NA	TRBV6-5	TRBJ1-4
CASSIDGGLGYNEQFF	NA	TRBV19	TRBJ2-1
CASSLRTSGGAREQFF	TRBD2	TRBV27	TRBJ2-1
CASSLTGQGAIGDTQYF	TRBD1	TRBV9	TRBJ2-3
CASSPSAGSPFSGANVLTF	NA	TRBV18	TRBJ2-6
CASSLSGQVHSYEQYF	TRBD1	TRBV27	TRBJ2-7
CATTRGSYNEQFF	NA	TRBV5-6	TRBJ2-1
CASSPQDRGVAEAFF	TRBD1	TRBV11-2	TRBJ1-1
CASSKTFVIKVGYEQYF	NA	TRBV21-1	TRBJ2-7
CASSPSISGGPSTQYF	TRBD2	TRBV9	TRBJ2-3